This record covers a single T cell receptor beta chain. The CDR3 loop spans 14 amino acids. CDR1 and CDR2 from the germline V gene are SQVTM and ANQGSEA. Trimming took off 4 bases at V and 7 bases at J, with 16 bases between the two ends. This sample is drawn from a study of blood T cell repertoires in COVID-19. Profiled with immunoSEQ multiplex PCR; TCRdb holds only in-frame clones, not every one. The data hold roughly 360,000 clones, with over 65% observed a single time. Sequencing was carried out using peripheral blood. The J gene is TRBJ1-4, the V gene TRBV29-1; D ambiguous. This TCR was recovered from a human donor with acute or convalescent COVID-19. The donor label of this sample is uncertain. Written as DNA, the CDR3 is TGCAGCGTTGTGGTGGGGAGCCCACGTGAAAAACTGTTTTTT. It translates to CSVVVGSPREKLFF.